Below, 14 T cell receptor beta chains from the same sample are listed, as sequenced in a study of shared clonotypes between healthy human individuals. Method: immunoSEQ multiplex PCR; TCRdb's copy keeps in-frame clones and lacks some. The table includes approximately 2,000,000 clones, 85% to 95% detected once. What was sequenced was naive CD4+ T cells from PBMCs. The sample's subset: CD45RA+ positively selected. The receptors were gathered from a man younger than 35 in good health. Some clones in this sample may be carry-over from other donors' samples.

J is TRBJ2-2 and V is TRBV7-2; TRBD2 aligns across 7 bases. Germline lookup yields CDR1 SGHTA and CDR2 FQGNSA. This CDR3 is 17 amino acids long. The junction had 9 bases not matched to a gene; V was cut back by 3 bases and J by 2 bases. CDR3 residues: CASSFGGRGANTGELFF. Here the CDR3 DNA reads TGTGCCAGCAGCTTCGGAGGGAGGGGCGCCAACACCGGGGAGCTGTTTTTT.

The V gene is TRBV11-2, the J gene TRBJ2-1; D gene ambiguous. V dropped 1 base and J dropped 5 bases, with 12 bases sitting between them. The CDR3 is 15 residues long. CDR1 is SGHAT and CDR2 is FQNNGV in the germline V gene. CDR3 coding DNA: TGTGCCAGCAGCTTAGGTGGGGTTCCGGACAATGAGCAGTTCTTC. Protein: CASSLGGVPDNEQFF.

V and J are TRBV5-1 and TRBJ2-7; 9 bases are a match to TRBD1. Per the germline V gene, CDR1 is SGHRS and CDR2 is YFSETQ. The V segment lost 2 bases and the J segment 2 bases; nucleotides outside the gene matches: 5. The CDR3 is made up of 15 amino acids. The CDR3 loop is CASSLGDRDAYEQYF. CDR3 bases: TGCGCCAGCAGCTTAGGGGACAGGGACGCCTACGAGCAGTACTTC.

The J gene is TRBJ2-3, the V gene TRBV30, with D perhaps matching TRBD2 (5 bases). V was cut by 4 bases and J by 2 bases, with 16 bases left in between. Germline assignment: CDR1 GTSNPN and CDR2 SVGIG (reference sequence). The CDR3 sequence is 15 residues long. The CDR3 spells CAWMFRGSYTDTQYF. The DNA of the CDR3 is TGTGCCTGGATGTTTAGAGGGAGTTACACAGATACGCAGTATTTT.

This clone was recorded only once. The CDR3 coding sequence is TGCGCCAGCAGTGTGGACACAGATACGCAGTATTTT. Translated: CASSVDTDTQYF. This chain links TRBV10-1 with TRBJ2-3, with D unclear. Germline CDR1 WNHNN, CDR2 SYGVQD (reference sequence). Trimming removed 4 bases at V and 2 bases at J, with 4 bases between. The CDR3 loop spans 12 amino acids.

The rearrangement links TRBV19 to TRBJ2-5; tentative D call: TRBD1 (6 bases). Trimming pared 3 bases from V and 1 base from J, leaving 9 bases between. Germline V lookup: CDR1 LNHDA, CDR2 SQIVND (reference sequence). This CDR3 is 14 amino acids long. CDR3: CASSIGQSQETQYF. The CDR3 coding sequence is TGTGCCAGTAGTATCGGACAGAGCCAAGAGACCCAGTACTTC.

The gene calls are TRBV15 and TRBJ1-5; TRBD1 might be the D (6 bases). The CDR3 loop spans 16 amino acids. V was cut by 0 bases and J by 0 bases, with 9 bases left in between. Germline V gives CDR1 LNHNV, CDR2 YYDKDF (reference sequence). CDR3 in DNA: TGTGCCACCAGCAGAGAGACAGGCTATAGCAATCAGCCCCAGCATTTT. The encoded protein is CATSRETGYSNQPQHF. The full variable domain, in which reference TRBV15 and TRBJ1-5 provide the parts outside the CDR3, is DAMVIQNPRYQVTQFGKPVTLSCSQTLNHNVMYWYQQKSSQAPKLLFHYYDKDFNNEADTPDNFQSRRPNTSFCFLDIRSPGLGDTAMYLCATSRETGYSNQPQHFGDGTRLSIL.

The chain carries TRBV20-1 and TRBJ1-4; the D is unclear. The CDR3 is made up of 11 amino acids. Trimming left V 2 bases short and J 7 bases short, with 5 bases between. Germline V gives CDR1 DFQATT, CDR2 SNEGSKA (reference sequence). The CDR3: CSARHGEKLFF. The CDR3 DNA follows: TGCAGTGCTAGACACGGTGAAAAACTGTTTTTT.

This chain uses TRBV11-2 with TRBJ2-3, with unresolved D. With 3 bases removed from V and 4 bases from J, the gap between germline ends came to 11 bases. From germline, CDR1 is SGHAT and CDR2 FQNNGV. This CDR3 is 14 amino acids long. CDR3: CASSFTAGPDTQYF. CDR3 nucleotide sequence: TGTGCCAGCAGCTTCACCGCTGGACCAGATACGCAGTATTTT.

Worth noting for this clone: An end of the junction differs from the germline gene, which may be a read error. The V gene is TRBV4-2, the J gene TRBJ1-4, with a tentative D call TRBD1 (5 bases). Germline-derived CDR1 and CDR2 are LGHNA and YNFKEQ. This CDR3 has 14 amino acids. The CDR3 region has the DNA TGTGCCAGCGGCCAAGGGACCGGGCGTGAAAAACTGTTTTTT. As protein: CASGQGTGREKLFF.

The rearrangement uses TRBV29-1 and TRBJ2-1; the D gene is possibly TRBD2 (6 bases). Germline values: CDR1 SQVTM, CDR2 ANQGSEA. V was cut by 0 bases and J by 2 bases, with 20 bases left in between. CDR3 length: 18 amino acids. This CDR3 is CSVEDPDSWAGTYNEQFF. The CDR3 bases are TGCAGCGTTGAAGATCCAGACTCTTGGGCGGGAACCTACAATGAGCAGTTCTTC.

The CDR3 sequence: CASSSVTQGLARVEQFF. The CDR3 DNA is TGTGCCAGCAGTTCCGTTACACAAGGACTAGCAAGGGTTGAGCAGTTCTTC. This chain connects TRBV28 to TRBJ2-1; the match to TRBD2 covers 8 bases. CDR3 length: 17 amino acids. The junction had 17 bases not matched to a gene; V was cut back by 4 bases and J by 9 bases. In germline, CDR1 is MDHEN, CDR2 SYDVKM.

The chain recombines TRBV7-3 with TRBJ2-4, with 12 bases matching TRBD2. Looked up from germline, CDR1 is SGHTA and CDR2 is FQGTGA. Trimming took 5 bases from V and 2 from J; bases not matched to a gene: 10. The CDR3 contains 18 residues. The CDR3 region has the DNA TGTGCCAGCAGCCCCGCGGGTGGACTAGCGGGAACCAAAAACATTCAGTACTTC. It encodes CASSPAGGLAGTKNIQYF. Full variable domain (remainder filled in from reference TRBV7-3 and TRBJ2-4): GAGVSQTPSNKVTEKGKYVELRCDPISGHTALYWYRQSLGQGPEFLIYFQGTGAADDSGLPNDRFFAVRPEGSVSTLKIQRTERGDSAVYLCASSPAGGLAGTKNIQYFGAGTRLSVL.

V is TRBV7-8 and J is TRBJ2-1; 9 bases match TRBD2. V lost 5 bases to trimming and J lost 13 bases; unmatched junction nucleotides: 9. CDR1 is SGHVS, CDR2 FQNEAQ, per germline. This CDR3 is 13 amino acids long. Here the CDR3 reads CASSPRTSASQFF. The CDR3, as DNA: TGTGCCAGCAGCCCACGGACTAGCGCCTCCCAGTTCTTC.